A single sample gave rise to the 4 T cell receptor beta chains below, sequenced in a study of identical twins. TCRdb independently ran MiXCR on the 5' RACE reads; one entry per CDR3 protein. The table has around 450,000 distinct CDR3 sequences, 12% to 15% seen once. Separately, the same data were catalogued under a study of yellow fever vaccine responses in identical twins.

The sample was CD4+ T cells sorted from blood. The receptor set was obtained from a woman between 18 and 29 years old in good health.

This clonotype was seen a handful of times. The chain couples TRBV28 to TRBJ2-2; TRBD1 is a possible D gene (6 bases). The CDR3 runs to 13 residues. V was cut by 11 bases and J by 1 base, with 11 bases left in between. Germline CDR1 and CDR2: MDHEN and SYDVKM. CDR3: CAGGHRNTGELFF. CDR3 coding DNA: TGTGCCGGGGGACACCGGAACACCGGGGAGCTGTTTTTT.

The sample holds a few counts of this clonotype. This chain joins TRBV2 and TRBJ2-3; unclear D gene. Deletions cut 1 base from V and 2 bases from J, with 10 bases between. Germline CDR1 reads SNHLY; CDR2 reads FYNNEI. The CDR3 runs 15 residues. The CDR3 reads CASSEGAIDTDTQYF. CDR3 bases: TGTGCCAGCAGTGAAGGGGCCATAGACACAGATACGCAGTATTTT. Supplemented by reference TRBV2 and TRBJ2-3, the full variable domain reads EPEVTQTPSHQVTQMGQEVILRCVPISNHLYFYWYRQILGQKVEFLVSFYNNEISEKSEIFDDQFSVERPDGSNFTLKIRSTKLEDSAMYFCASSEGAIDTDTQYFGPGTRLTVL.

This clonotype was seen many times. As DNA, the CDR3 is TGCGCCAGCAGCCCTGACAGGGTCACAGATACGCAGTATTTT. It specifies CASSPDRVTDTQYF. The chain joins TRBV5-1 to TRBJ2-3; 7 positions agree with TRBD1. This CDR3 comprises 14 residues. CDR1 is SGHRS and CDR2 is YFSETQ in the germline V gene. Germline trimming cut 4 bases from V and 2 bases from J; bases unmatched to any gene: 4.

This clonotype has more than one count but fewer than ten. The V call is TRBV20-1, the J call TRBJ1-1, with no clear D. This CDR3 contains 14 residues. CDR1 is DFQATT and CDR2 is SNEGSKA in the germline V gene (reference sequence). With 4 bases removed from V and 2 bases from J, the gap between germline ends came to 14 bases. CDR3 sequence reads: CSATGPGANTEAFF. The CDR3 coding sequence is TGCAGTGCTACTGGACCAGGAGCTAACACTGAAGCTTTCTTT.